A single sample gave rise to the 23 T cell receptor beta chains below, sequenced in a study of blood T cell repertoires in COVID-19. This table comes from immunoSEQ multiplex PCR, and its TCRdb copy is limited to in-frame clones, with some not included. The table records fewer than 200,000 clones, around nine tenths of them present only once. The sample was peripheral blood. These receptors were collected from an elderly woman with COVID-19, enrolled during active disease.

The chain links TRBV6-5 to TRBJ2-2; D unclear. The CDR3 has 12 residues. The germline V gene has CDR1 MNHEY and CDR2 SVGAGI. The V gene lost 2 bases and the J gene lost 8 bases, with 6 bases spanning the gap. This chain's CDR3 is CASSYLEGELFF. The DNA for the CDR3 is TGTGCCAGCAGTTACCTTGAGGGGGAGCTGTTTTTT.

The CDR3 here is CASRGLAGVGEQYF. The CDR3 DNA sequence: TGTGCCAGCAGGGGACTAGCGGGAGTGGGGGAGCAGTACTTC. The chain is built from TRBV2 and TRBJ2-7; the match to TRBD2 covers 14 bases. The CDR3 is made up of 14 amino acids. V trimming: 6 bases; J trimming: 7 bases; junction bases outside the gene matches: 5. Germline V gives CDR1 SNHLY, CDR2 FYNNEI.

This chain uses TRBV28 with TRBJ1-5; unclear D gene. The CDR3 runs 14 residues. Trimming took 2 bases from V and 4 from J, leaving 9 bases between them. The germline gives CDR1 MDHEN, CDR2 SYDVKM. CDR3 amino acids: CASSLIPTNQPQHF. CDR3 bases: TGTGCCAGCAGTTTAATCCCGACAAATCAGCCCCAGCATTTT.

This sequence joins TRBV3-1 (or the pseudogene TRBV3-2) and TRBJ2-1; 8 bases are a match to TRBD2. CDR3 size: 15 residues. Germline trimming cut 6 bases from V and 1 base from J; bases unmatched to any gene: 5. Germline lookup yields CDR1 LGHDT and CDR2 YNNKEL (reference sequence). CDR3 residues: CASSRRGASYNEQFF. The CDR3 nucleotides are TGTGCCAGCAGTAGGCGGGGGGCGTCCTACAATGAGCAGTTCTTC.

The J gene is TRBJ1-2, the V gene TRBV28; D is possibly TRBD1 (6 bases). Germline V gives CDR1 MDHEN, CDR2 SYDVKM. Trimming cost V 2 bases and J 8 bases, with 15 bases left between them. The CDR3 sequence is 14 residues long. The CDR3 here is CASSLPLGARGYTF. In DNA, the CDR3 is TGTGCCAGCAGTTTACCTTTGGGGGCGCGGGGCTACACCTTC.

The chain is built from TRBV9 and TRBJ2-3; 10 nucleotides agree with TRBD2. J lost 4 bases, V lost 4 bases, and 6 bases had no gene match. The CDR3 totals 15 residues. CDR1 is SGDLS, CDR2 YYNGEE, per germline. CDR3 protein: CASSLLAGGADTQYF. CDR3 sequence (DNA): TGTGCCAGCAGCCTATTAGCGGGAGGAGCAGATACGCAGTATTTT.

The J gene is TRBJ2-7, the V gene TRBV28; 8 nucleotides align to TRBD2. V was clipped by 5 bases and J by 4 bases; unmatched bases: 7. The V gene's germline CDR1 is MDHEN and CDR2 SYDVKM. The CDR3 covers 14 residues. CDR3: CASSPAGTSYEQYF. DNA for the CDR3: TGTGCCAGCAGTCCTGCCGGGACTAGTTACGAGCAGTACTTC. Looking up the rest from reference TRBV28 and TRBJ2-7 gives the full variable domain: DVKVTQSSRYLVKRTGEKVFLECVQDMDHENMFWYRQDPGLGLRLIYFSYDVKMKEKGDIPEGYSVSREKKERFSLILESASTNQTSMYLCASSPAGTSYEQYFGPGTRLTVT.

The sample holds a few counts of this clone. V gene TRBV4-3 combines with J gene TRBJ2-2; D remains ambiguous. The ends were cut back, 1 base at V and 4 bases at J, with 13 bases in the middle. This CDR3 contains 16 residues. Germline assignment: CDR1 LGHNA and CDR2 YSLEER. This CDR3 is CASSQGAGSLTGELFF. The CDR3 DNA reads TGCGCCAGCAGCCAAGGTGCTGGCTCCCTCACCGGGGAGCTGTTTTTT.

V gene TRBV5-1 combines with J gene TRBJ1-4; maybe TRBD1 (5 bases). The V end lost 5 bases, the J end lost 4 bases, and 12 bases lay between the germline ends. This CDR3 is 14 amino acids long. Germline assignment: CDR1 SGHRS and CDR2 YFSETQ. CDR3 amino acids: CASSLTVGNEKLFF. The DNA of the CDR3 is TGCGCCAGCAGTTTGACAGTGGGTAATGAAAAACTGTTTTTT. The full variable domain, its missing parts supplied by reference TRBV5-1 and TRBJ1-4, is KAGVTQTPRYLIKTRGQQVTLSCSPISGHRSVSWYQQTPGQGLQFLFEYFSETQRNKGNFPGRFSGRQFSNSRSEMNVSTLELGDSALYLCASSLTVGNEKLFFGSGTQLSVL.

The chain is built from TRBV5-1 and TRBJ1-2; TRBD1 matches 9 bases. The CDR3 sequence is 14 residues long. Germline CDR1 SGHRS, CDR2 YFSETQ. The J segment lost 8 bases and the V segment lost 0 bases, leaving 5 bases of the junction unmatched. This CDR3 is CASSLVGQGSGYTF. As DNA, the CDR3 is TGCGCCAGCAGCTTGGTCGGACAGGGGAGCGGCTACACCTTC.

The chain recombines TRBV13 with TRBJ2-1; the match to TRBD1 covers 7 bases. Germline values: CDR1 PRHDT, CDR2 FYEKMQ (reference sequence). V was pared by 5 bases and J by 9 bases, with 16 bases of the junction left unmatched. The CDR3 consists of 16 residues. The CDR3 reads CASSPGQVLGRGEQFF. CDR3 DNA sequence: TGTGCCAGCAGCCCCGGACAGGTTTTAGGGCGCGGTGAGCAGTTCTTC.

This clone was detected once. The chain has TRBV6-2 or TRBV6-3 and TRBJ1-3; no definite D call. Per germline, CDR1 MNHEY and CDR2 SVGEGT. The CDR3 runs to 18 residues. Trimming removed 0 bases from V and 1 base from J, with 16 bases in between. CDR3 protein: CASSYSRASPESGNTIYF. The CDR3 coding sequence is TGTGCCAGCAGTTACTCGAGGGCAAGCCCGGAGTCTGGAAACACCATATATTTT.

The chain is built from TRBV15 and TRBJ1-5; no definite D call. Trimming stripped 1 base from V and 0 bases from J, with 7 bases between. The CDR3 is 15 residues long. Germline-derived CDR1 and CDR2 are LNHNV and YYDKDF (reference sequence). The CDR3 DNA reads TGTGCCACCAGCAGAGCCTCCCTTAGCAATCAGCCCCAGCATTTT. This gives the protein CATSRASLSNQPQHF.

The V gene is TRBV12-3 or TRBV12-4, the J gene TRBJ1-4; TRBD1 matches 8 bases. CDR3 length: 13 residues. The V and J ends lost 6 bases and 5 bases, in that order; junction bases with no gene match: 2. CDR3 amino acids: CASSRGLNEKLFF. The CDR3 nucleotides are TGTGCCAGCAGCAGGGGGCTCAATGAAAAACTGTTTTTT.

This clone was detected only once. The rearrangement uses TRBV7-2 and TRBJ2-5, with D possibly matching TRBD2 (5 bases). The CDR3 covers 13 residues. The V end lost 5 bases, the J end lost 2 bases, and 9 bases lay between the germline ends. Germline assignment: CDR1 SGHTA and CDR2 FQGNSA. CDR3 coding DNA: TGTGCCAGCAGCGCCAGCGGACAAGAGACCCAGTACTTC. Its translation: CASSASGQETQYF.

The sample holds a few counts of this clone. V gene TRBV4-2 combines with J gene TRBJ2-1; 7 nucleotides match TRBD2. The J segment lost 0 bases and the V segment lost 0 bases, leaving 2 bases of the junction unmatched. Germline V gene lookup returns CDR1 LGHNA and CDR2 YNFKEQ. CDR3 length: 16 residues. The CDR3: CASSQDGGSSYNEQFF. The CDR3 region has the DNA TGTGCCAGCAGCCAAGACGGCGGGAGCTCCTACAATGAGCAGTTCTTC.

The chain couples TRBV5-1 to TRBJ1-1; weak D call: TRBD1 (6 bases). The V and J ends lost 3 bases and 6 bases respectively, with 21 bases between them. The V gene's germline CDR1 is SGHRS and CDR2 YFSETQ. The CDR3 has 16 amino acids. The CDR3 DNA is TGCGCCAGCAGCTCCGACAGGTCCAGATCATCTCCTGAAGCTTTCTTT. This gives the protein CASSSDRSRSSPEAFF.

DNA for the CDR3: TGTGCCAGCAGCTTAGGAGGGGGTTCACCCCTCCACTTT. It codes for CASSLGGGSPLHF. The chain carries TRBV7-2 and TRBJ1-6, with D maybe TRBD1 (6 bases). The germline V and J ends were trimmed by 1 base and 9 bases, with 7 bases remaining between them. The CDR3 runs to 13 residues. CDR1 SGHTA and CDR2 FQGNSA come from the germline V gene.

CDR3 loop: CASSPEGRVGYNEQFF. CDR3 DNA sequence: TGCGCCAGCAGCCCGGAGGGTCGGGTCGGGTACAATGAGCAGTTCTTC. The gene calls are TRBV5-1 and TRBJ2-1, with D possibly matching TRBD2 (6 bases). From germline, CDR1 is SGHRS and CDR2 YFSETQ. This CDR3 has 16 residues. V lost 4 bases and J 4 bases, leaving 18 bases between the germline ends.

V is TRBV12-3 or TRBV12-4 and J is TRBJ1-3; no firm D call. There are 13 residues in the CDR3. Trimming took 8 bases from V and 1 from J, leaving 9 bases between them. CDR3 sequence (DNA): TGTGCCAGCCGTTCCGAGTCTGGAAACACCATATATTTT. Protein: CASRSESGNTIYF.

This chain connects TRBV18 to TRBJ1-5, with 9 positions matching TRBD1. V shed 3 bases and J 0 bases; nucleotides not matched to a gene: 12. The CDR3 is made up of 19 amino acids. The germline CDR1 and CDR2 sequences are KGHSH and LQKENI. The CDR3 is CASSPFRGQGSYSNQPQHF. As DNA, the CDR3 is TGTGCCAGCTCACCCTTCCGGGGACAGGGATCCTATAGCAATCAGCCCCAGCATTTT.

CDR3 DNA: TGTGCCAGCTACCGACTAGCGGGATCCATCAAATTCGATGAGCAGTTCTTC. Encoded protein: CASYRLAGSIKFDEQFF. The chain uses TRBV7-8 and TRBJ2-1; TRBD2 agrees at 11 bases. CDR1 and CDR2 (germline): SGHVS, FQNEAQ. The ends lost 8 bases at V and 8 bases at J; junction bases unmatched: 17. The CDR3 is 17 residues long.

The V and J genes are TRBV5-1 and TRBJ2-5, with 7 bases identical to TRBD2. Germline V gene lookup returns CDR1 SGHRS and CDR2 YFSETQ. This CDR3 has 16 residues. J was trimmed by 4 bases and V by 4 bases; bases with no gene match: 13. The CDR3 is CASSLAGEGRAETQYF. CDR3 in DNA: TGCGCCAGCAGCCTCGCGGGGGAGGGGCGAGCAGAGACCCAGTACTTC.